The present T cell receptor (beta chain) was sequenced within a study of T cell responses to AZD1222 COVID-19 vaccine. Turning to the study itself: Analysis merged second doses at about 4 or about 12 weeks.

A word on this clone: Its antigen is unknown.

TCRdb keeps only in-frame clones here, not all; method: immunoSEQ multiplex PCR. This sample has 70,000 to 90,000 clones; 90% occur once, and the top ten carry around 2.8%. Whole-study results and caveats: Just five to seven people given AZD1222 tested seropositive at baseline.

The CDR3 extends over 15 amino acids. The V end was cut by 5 bases, the J end by 5 bases, with 19 bases between. In germline, CDR1 is SGHTA, CDR2 FQGTGA. The chain has TRBV7-3 and TRBJ2-7; D may be TRBD2 (6 bases). The specimen was peripheral blood, collected on day 0 of AZD1222 vaccination. The TCR was taken from an adult in good health. Here the CDR3 reads CASSHRRLVCHEQYF. The CDR3 coding sequence is TGTGCCAGCAGCCACAGGCGACTAGTATGCCACGAGCAGTACTTC.